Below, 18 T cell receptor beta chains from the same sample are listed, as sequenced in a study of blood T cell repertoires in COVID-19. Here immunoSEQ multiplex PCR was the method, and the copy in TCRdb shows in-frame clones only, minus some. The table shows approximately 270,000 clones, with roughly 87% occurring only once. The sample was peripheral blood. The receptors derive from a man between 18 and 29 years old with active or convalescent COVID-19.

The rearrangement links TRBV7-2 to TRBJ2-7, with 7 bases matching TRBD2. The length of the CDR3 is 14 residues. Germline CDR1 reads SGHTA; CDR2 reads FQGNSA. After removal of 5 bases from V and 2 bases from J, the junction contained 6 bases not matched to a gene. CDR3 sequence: CASSMLAVPYEQYF. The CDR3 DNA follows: TGTGCCAGCAGCATGCTAGCGGTACCCTACGAGCAGTACTTC.

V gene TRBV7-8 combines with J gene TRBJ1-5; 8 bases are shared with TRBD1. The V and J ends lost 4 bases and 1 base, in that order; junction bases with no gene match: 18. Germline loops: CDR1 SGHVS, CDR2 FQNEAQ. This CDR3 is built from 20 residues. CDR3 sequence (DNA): TGTGCCAGCAGCTCAACCGTAGGACAGGGAACTACCTTGAGCAATCAGCCCCAGCATTTT. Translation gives CASSSTVGQGTTLSNQPQHF.

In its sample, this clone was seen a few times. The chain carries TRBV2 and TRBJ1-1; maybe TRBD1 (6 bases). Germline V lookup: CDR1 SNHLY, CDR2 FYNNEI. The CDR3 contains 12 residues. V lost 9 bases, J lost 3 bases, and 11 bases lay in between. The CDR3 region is CARWGPDTEAFF. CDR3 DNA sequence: TGTGCCAGGTGGGGGCCTGACACTGAAGCTTTCTTT.

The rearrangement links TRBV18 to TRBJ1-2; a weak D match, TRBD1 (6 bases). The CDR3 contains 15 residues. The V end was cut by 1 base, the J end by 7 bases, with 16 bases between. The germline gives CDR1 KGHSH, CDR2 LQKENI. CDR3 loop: CASSPLAGETSGYTF. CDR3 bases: TGTGCCAGCTCACCACTCGCAGGGGAGACTTCTGGCTACACCTTC.

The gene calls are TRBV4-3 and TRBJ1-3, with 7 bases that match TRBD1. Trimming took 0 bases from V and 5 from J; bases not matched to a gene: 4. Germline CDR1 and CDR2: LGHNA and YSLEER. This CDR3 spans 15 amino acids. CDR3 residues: CASSQEEGARNTIYF. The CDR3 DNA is TGCGCCAGCAGCCAAGAGGAGGGGGCGAGAAACACCATATATTTT.

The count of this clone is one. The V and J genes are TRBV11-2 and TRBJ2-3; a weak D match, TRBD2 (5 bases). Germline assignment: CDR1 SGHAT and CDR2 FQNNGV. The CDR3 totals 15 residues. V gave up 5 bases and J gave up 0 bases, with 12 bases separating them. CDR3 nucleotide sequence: TGTGCCAGCAGCGTCCCGGGGAGTAGCACAGATACGCAGTATTTT. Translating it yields CASSVPGSSTDTQYF.

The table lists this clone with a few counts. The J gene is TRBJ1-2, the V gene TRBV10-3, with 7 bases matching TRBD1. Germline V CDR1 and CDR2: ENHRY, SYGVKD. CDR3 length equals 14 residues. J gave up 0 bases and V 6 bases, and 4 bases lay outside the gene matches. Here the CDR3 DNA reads TGTGCCATCAGAGGGACAGCCGCTAACTATGGCTACACCTTC. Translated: CAIRGTAANYGYTF.

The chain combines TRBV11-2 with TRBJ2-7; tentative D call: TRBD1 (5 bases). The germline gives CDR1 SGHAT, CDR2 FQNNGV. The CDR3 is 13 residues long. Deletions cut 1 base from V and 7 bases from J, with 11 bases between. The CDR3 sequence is CASSLGQGWEQYF. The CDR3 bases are TGTGCCAGCAGCTTAGGGCAGGGATGGGAGCAGTACTTC.

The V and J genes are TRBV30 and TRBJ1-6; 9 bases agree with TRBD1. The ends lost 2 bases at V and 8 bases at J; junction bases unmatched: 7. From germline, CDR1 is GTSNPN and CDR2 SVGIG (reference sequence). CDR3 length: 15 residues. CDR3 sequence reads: CAWSPRTGVDSPLHF. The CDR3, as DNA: TGTGCCTGGAGTCCACGGACAGGGGTGGATTCACCCCTCCACTTT.

The CDR3 bases are TGTGCCAGCAGCTCCCTTGGGGGGGCGATTCAGTTCTTC. Translation: CASSSLGGAIQFF. The genes are TRBV7-8 and TRBJ2-1; D may be TRBD2 (7 bases). Germline V gives CDR1 SGHVS, CDR2 FQNEAQ. V was shortened by 4 bases and J by 13 bases, with 17 bases between the two germline ends. This CDR3 has 13 amino acids.

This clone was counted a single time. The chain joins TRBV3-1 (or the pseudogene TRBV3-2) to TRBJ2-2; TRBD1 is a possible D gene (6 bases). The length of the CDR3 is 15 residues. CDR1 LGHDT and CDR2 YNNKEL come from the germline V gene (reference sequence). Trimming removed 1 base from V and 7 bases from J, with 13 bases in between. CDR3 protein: CASSQVTGSGGELFF. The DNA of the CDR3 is TGTGCCAGCAGCCAAGTCACAGGGAGCGGCGGGGAGCTGTTTTTT.

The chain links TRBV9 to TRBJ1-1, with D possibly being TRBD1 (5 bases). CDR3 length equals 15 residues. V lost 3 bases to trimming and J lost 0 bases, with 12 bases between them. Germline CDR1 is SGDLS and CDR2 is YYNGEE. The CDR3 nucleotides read TGTGCCAGCAGCGCCCGGGGGTCGATGAACACTGAAGCTTTCTTT. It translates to CASSARGSMNTEAFF.

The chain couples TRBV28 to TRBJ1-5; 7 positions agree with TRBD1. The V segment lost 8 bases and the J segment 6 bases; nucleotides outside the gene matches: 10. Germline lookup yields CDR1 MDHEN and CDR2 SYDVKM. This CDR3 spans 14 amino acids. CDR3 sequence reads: CASGEPGGAQPQHF. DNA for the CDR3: TGTGCCAGCGGGGAACCAGGGGGTGCTCAGCCCCAGCATTTT.

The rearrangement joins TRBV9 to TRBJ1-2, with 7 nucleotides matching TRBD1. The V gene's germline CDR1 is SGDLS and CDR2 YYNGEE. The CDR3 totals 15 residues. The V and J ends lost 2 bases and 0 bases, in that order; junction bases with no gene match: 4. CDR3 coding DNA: TGTGCCAGCAGCGTGACAGGGCAAGCTAACTATGGCTACACCTTC. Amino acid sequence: CASSVTGQANYGYTF.

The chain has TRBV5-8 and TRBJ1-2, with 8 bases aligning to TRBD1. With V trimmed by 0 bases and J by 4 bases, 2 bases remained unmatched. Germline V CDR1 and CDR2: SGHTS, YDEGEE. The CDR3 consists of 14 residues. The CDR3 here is CASSLAGGVYGYTF. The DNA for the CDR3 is TGTGCCAGCAGCTTGGCAGGGGGCGTCTATGGCTACACCTTC.

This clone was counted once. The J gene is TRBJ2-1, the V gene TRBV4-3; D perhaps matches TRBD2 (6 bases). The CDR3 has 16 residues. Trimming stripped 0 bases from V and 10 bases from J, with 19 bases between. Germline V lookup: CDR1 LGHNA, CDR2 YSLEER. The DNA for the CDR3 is TGCGCCAGCAGCCAAGATCCCGGGAGAAATGTCGGAGAGCAGTTCTTC. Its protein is CASSQDPGRNVGEQFF.

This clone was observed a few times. CDR3 sequence reads: CSASGTSGGNFYEQYF. The CDR3 region has the DNA TGCAGTGCTAGTGGGACTAGCGGAGGGAACTTCTACGAGCAGTACTTC. The chain recombines TRBV20-1 with TRBJ2-7, with 11 bases lining up with TRBD2. Germline V CDR1 and CDR2: DFQATT, SNEGSKA (reference sequence). Trimming at V came to 3 bases and at J to 3 bases, leaving 10 bases not matched to a gene. The CDR3 consists of 16 residues.

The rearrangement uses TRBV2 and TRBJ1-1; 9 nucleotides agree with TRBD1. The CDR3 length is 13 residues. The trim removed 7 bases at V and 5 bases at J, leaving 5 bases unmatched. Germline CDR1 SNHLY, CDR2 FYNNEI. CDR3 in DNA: TGTGCCAGCACATACAGGGGGCTGACTGAAGCTTTCTTT. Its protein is CASTYRGLTEAFF. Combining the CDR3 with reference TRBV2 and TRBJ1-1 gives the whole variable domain EPEVTQTPSHQVTQMGQEVILRCVPISNHLYFYWYRQILGQKVEFLVSFYNNEISEKSEIFDDQFSVERPDGSNFTLKIRSTKLEDSAMYFCASTYRGLTEAFFGQGTRLTVV.